This T cell receptor (beta chain) was documented in a study of technical replicates of blood from several donors. Profiled with immunoSEQ multiplex PCR; TCRdb holds only in-frame clones, not every one. The profile covers 70,000 to 85,000 clones, with 97% appearing a single time and more than 0.15% taken by the ten largest. This clone was observed a single time. The source material was T cells isolated from PBMCs. The TCR was taken from a human donor in good health.

Here the CDR3 DNA reads TGTGCCAGCCGACAAGAGATGCAGGGTGTCTATGGCTACACCTTC. Amino acid sequence: CASRQEMQGVYGYTF. The chain couples TRBV6-4 to TRBJ1-2, with D possibly TRBD1 on 5 matching bases. V dropped 8 bases and J dropped 4 bases, with 20 bases sitting between them. The CDR3 extends over 15 amino acids. CDR1 and CDR2 from the germline V gene are MRHNA and SNTAGT.